This TCR beta chain was sequenced during a study of T cell changes during pregnancy in multiple sclerosis. Sequencing used immunoSEQ multiplex PCR; TCRdb keeps in-frame clones, though not all of them. This sample has 65,000 to 80,000 clones, with 80% to 95% found just once. The CDR3 extends over 17 amino acids. Trimming stripped 1 base from V and 3 bases from J, with 19 bases between. From germline, CDR1 is LGHNA and CDR2 YNFKEQ. The rearrangement uses TRBV4-2 and TRBJ2-7; D might be TRBD2 (5 bases). This TCR derives from a female donor with multiple sclerosis, enrolled in a pregnancy study. Sequencing was performed on peripheral blood, taken in the first trimester of pregnancy. CDR3 protein: CASSQALEAGIFYEQYF. In nucleotides, the CDR3 is TGTGCCAGCAGCCAAGCCCTAGAGGCCGGGATATTCTACGAGCAGTACTTC.